The following is a TCR beta chain sequence with its context. These data belong to a study of blood T cell repertoires in COVID-19. Study in general: T cells, B-cell-depleted T cells, or PBMCs supplied cDNA or gDNA.

Trimming stripped 6 bases from V and 5 bases from J, with 19 bases between. The length of the CDR3 is 14 residues. The germline V gene has CDR1 SQVTM and CDR2 ANQGSEA. Using immunoSEQ multiplex PCR, the repertoire was profiled, and TCRdb retains in-frame clones only, with some absent. The sample has 25,000 to 35,000 clones; around 67% are singletons. Sequenced sample: peripheral blood. The receptor comes from a human donor in a cohort sampled during active COVID-19. The chain recombines TRBV29-1 with TRBJ1-2, with D perhaps TRBD1 (5 bases). The CDR3, as DNA: TGCAGCGTAATTCATCAGGGCAGGGCTTATGGCTACACCTTC. The encoded protein is CSVIHQGRAYGYTF. Together with reference TRBV29-1 and TRBJ1-2, the CDR3 gives the full variable domain: SAVISQKPSRDICQRGTSLTIQCQVDSQVTMMFWYRQQPGQSLTLIATANQGSEATYESGFVIDKFPISRPNLTFSTLTVSNMSPEDSSIYLCSVIHQGRAYGYTFGSGTRLTVV.